A selection of T cell receptor beta chains follows, all from one sample in a study of beta chain features in type 1 diabetes. This table comes from immunoSEQ multiplex PCR, and its TCRdb copy is limited to in-frame clones, with some not included. The table records 600,000 to 700,000 clones, 9.5% to 15% of them present only once. Sequencing used naive CD4+ T cells from blood. Receptor source: a man younger than 40 with type 1 diabetes. The CDR3 runs from the conserved cysteine through the conserved F or W. A D gene is named only where the DNA matches it firmly. Clone sizes are given selectively: once, few, many, or a class where the clone is expanded.

clone_size	j_call	v_call	d_call	cdr3_aa	cdr3_nt
few	TRBJ1-2	TRBV30	NA	CAWSVQGLGDYGYTF	TGTGCCTGGAGTGTCCAGGGTCTCGGTGACTATGGCTACACCTTC
NA	TRBJ1-1	TRBV4-2	NA	CASSPLRGEDTEAFF	TGTGCCAGCAGCCCTTTGAGGGGCGAGGACACTGAAGCTTTCTTT
NA	TRBJ1-2	TRBV7-6	TRBD1	CASSSRGDSLGYGYTF	TGTGCCAGCAGCTCCCGGGGGGACAGCCTAGGATATGGCTACACCTTC
few	TRBJ2-1	TRBV7-2	NA	CASSPGGSVSEQFF	TGTGCCAGCAGCCCCGGGGGTAGCGTGAGTGAGCAGTTCTTC
few	TRBJ1-4	TRBV2	TRBD1	CAGSDRGYEKLFF	TGTGCCGGATCGGACAGGGGTTATGAAAAACTGTTTTTT
NA	TRBJ2-3	TRBV5-4	NA	CASSSGSTDTQYF	TGTGCCAGCAGCTCCGGGAGCACAGATACGCAGTATTTT
NA	TRBJ2-3	TRBV5-1	TRBD2	CASSSLAGSYTDTQYF	TGCGCCAGCAGCTCACTAGCGGGGAGTTACACAGATACGCAGTATTTT
few	TRBJ2-5	TRBV10-3	TRBD2	CATLTSGGPQETQYF	TGTGCCACGTTGACTAGCGGGGGACCCCAAGAGACCCAGTACTTC
few	TRBJ2-7	TRBV19	TRBD1	CASRGQGLLEQYF	TGTGCCAGTAGGGGACAGGGGTTGCTCGAGCAGTACTTC
few	TRBJ2-1	TRBV29-1	NA	CSVSGGGRSEQFF	TGCAGCGTTTCGGGCGGTGGGCGTAGTGAGCAGTTCTTC
NA	TRBJ2-3	TRBV9	TRBD2	CASSVALAGRTVTQYF	TGTGCCAGCAGCGTAGCTCTAGCGGGGAGGACAGTGACGCAGTATTTT
few	TRBJ1-5	TRBV6-5	NA	CASSQQGQPQHF	TGTGCCAGCAGTCAACAGGGTCAGCCCCAGCATTTT
NA	TRBJ2-1	TRBV9	TRBD1	CASSVVGTGEGRQFF	TGTGCCAGCAGCGTAGTCGGGACAGGGGAGGGTAGGCAGTTCTTC
few	TRBJ1-6	TRBV28	TRBD1	CASSEHRGLLSPLHF	TGTGCCAGCAGTGAGCACAGGGGGCTATTATCACCCCTCCACTTT
NA	TRBJ2-1	TRBV10-3	NA	CAISSGPEQFF	TGTGCCATCAGTAGCGGCCCAGAGCAGTTCTTC
few	TRBJ1-2	TRBV10-3	TRBD1	CAISESGQGLEYGYTF	TGTGCCATCAGTGAGTCGGGACAGGGTCTTGAGTATGGCTACACCTTC
few	TRBJ2-7	TRBV18	NA	CASSMSTAGTSHEQYF	TGTGCCAGCTCAATGTCTACGGCGGGGACTTCCCACGAGCAGTACTTC
few	TRBJ2-1	TRBV7-8	TRBD2	CASRFPGLATNEQFF	TGTGCCAGCAGATTTCCGGGACTAGCGACGAATGAGCAGTTCTTC
NA	TRBJ1-2	TRBV11-2	TRBD1	CASSLEGTGIAGYTF	TGTGCCAGCAGCTTAGAGGGGACAGGGATCGCTGGCTACACCTTC
few	TRBJ2-5	TRBV29-1	NA	CSVVWPEETQYF	TGCAGCGTTGTTTGGCCCGAAGAGACCCAGTACTTC
NA	TRBJ2-5	TRBV29-1	NA	CSVGTTKETQYF	TGCAGCGTTGGGACTACCAAAGAGACCCAGTACTTC
NA	TRBJ1-2	TRBV2	TRBD1	CASSWDRFYGYTF	TGTGCCAGCAGTTGGGACAGATTCTATGGCTACACCTTC
few	TRBJ2-3	TRBV6-5	NA	CASSSQGASTDTQYF	TGTGCCAGCAGCTCCCAGGGAGCTAGCACAGATACGCAGTATTTT
NA	TRBJ2-3	TRBV7-3	TRBD1	CASSPGTGSTDTQYF	TGTGCCAGCAGCCCCGGGACAGGGTCTACAGATACGCAGTATTTT
NA	TRBJ1-5	TRBV30	TRBD1	CAWDRQGGHQPQHF	TGTGCCTGGGATAGACAGGGTGGGCATCAGCCCCAGCATTTT